This T cell receptor (beta chain) was recovered during a study of blood T cell repertoires in COVID-19. Turning to the study itself: Researchers got acute and convalescent COVID-19 samples from the United States, Italy and Spain. The cDNA or gDNA used as material had been derived from T cells, B-cell-depleted T cells, or PBMCs.

Germline trimming cut 3 bases from V and 9 bases from J; bases unmatched to any gene: 12. The CDR3 spans 16 residues. The germline gives CDR1 SGHRS, CDR2 YFSETQ. Libraries were prepared by immunoSEQ multiplex PCR; TCRdb keeps only in-frame clonotypes and omits some of them. The sample lists approximately 220,000 clones; about 85% were seen once. Participants' own reports of clinical history determined their cohort assignment. Recovered status applied to Cohort 3 donors who had two consecutive negative PCRs. It also applied to those with clearance or with symptom resolution. The sequence derives from a man between 40 and 49 years old who had recovered from COVID-19. Sequencing was carried out using PBMCs or T cells enriched from blood (not recorded which). The chain carries TRBV5-1 and TRBJ1-6, with 7 bases that match TRBD1. This chain's CDR3 is CASSSAPGQQSSPLHF. DNA for the CDR3: TGCGCCAGCAGCTCGGCCCCGGGACAGCAGAGTTCACCCCTCCACTTT.